This entry concerns a single T cell receptor beta chain. Its antigen is not known. The germline gene is not matched at one end of the junction; a read error may be the cause. Sorting that relied on CD45RO/CCR7/CD25/CD127/CD95/CD27 yielded CD4+ naive, central memory, regulatory and stem cell-like memory cells. cDNA synthesis used the whole RNA isolate, giving expressed TCRB sequences. Produced via immunoSEQ multiplex PCR; TCRdb's table is partial and in-frame only. The sample lists around 500,000 clones; roughly 30% were seen once. The data originate from a study of beta chain features in type 1 diabetes. Study conclusions and caveats: Researchers cautioned that cDNA sequencing could over-represent cells with high TCR expression.

The sample was naive CD4+ T cells from blood. The TCR comes from a man younger than 30 in good health.

CDR3 residues: CSVEGDRGYTF. The DNA of the CDR3 is TGCAGCGTCGAAGGGGACCGGGGCTACACCTTC. The gene calls are TRBV29-1 and TRBJ1-2; D is perhaps TRBD1 (5 bases). Per germline, CDR1 SQVTM and CDR2 ANQGSEA. The CDR3 sequence is 11 residues long.